This T cell receptor beta chain was recorded in a study of a mutant IDH1 vaccine in newly diagnosed glioma. Method: immunoSEQ multiplex PCR; TCRdb's copy keeps in-frame clones and lacks some. The table shows 110,000 or so clones, with roughly 88% occurring only once. To note about this clone: Its cognate antigen is unknown.

Losses at the gene ends were 4 bases for V and 5 bases for J; bases not matched to a gene: 6. The CDR3 is 15 amino acids. Germline CDR1 reads SGHNT; CDR2 reads YYREEE (reference sequence). The time point: week 11, during vaccination. Each dose of the vaccine consisted of 300 ug of mutant IDH1 20-mer peptide, with topical imiquimod. Newly diagnosed WHO grade 3 or 4 IDH1-mutant, ATRX-lost astrocytomas were identified in the donors. The sample here was PBMCs, taken from a glioma patient whose treatment included an IDH1 peptide vaccine. This clonotype was sampled from a woman aged 45 to 65 with glioma. The J gene is TRBJ2-1, the V gene TRBV5-4, with 10 bases that match TRBD2. This CDR3 reads CASSPLAGENNEQFF. The CDR3 region has the DNA TGTGCCAGCAGCCCTCTAGCGGGAGAAAACAATGAGCAGTTCTTC.